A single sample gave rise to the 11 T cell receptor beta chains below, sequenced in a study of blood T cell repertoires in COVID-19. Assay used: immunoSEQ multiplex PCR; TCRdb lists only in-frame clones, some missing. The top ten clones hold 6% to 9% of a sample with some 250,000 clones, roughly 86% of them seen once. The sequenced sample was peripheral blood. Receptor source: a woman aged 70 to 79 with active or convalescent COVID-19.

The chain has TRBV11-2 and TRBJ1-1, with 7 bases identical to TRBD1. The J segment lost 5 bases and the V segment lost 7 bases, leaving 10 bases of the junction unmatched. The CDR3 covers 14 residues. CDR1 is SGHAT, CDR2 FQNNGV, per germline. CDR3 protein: CASTFVGGSTEAFF. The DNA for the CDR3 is TGTGCCAGCACCTTCGTAGGGGGCTCAACTGAAGCTTTCTTT.

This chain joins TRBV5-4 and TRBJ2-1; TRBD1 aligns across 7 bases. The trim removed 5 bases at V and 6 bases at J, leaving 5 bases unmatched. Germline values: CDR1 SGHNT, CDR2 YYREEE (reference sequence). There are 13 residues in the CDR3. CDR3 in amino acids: CASSLSGGNEQFF. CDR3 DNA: TGTGCCAGCAGTTTGTCAGGGGGCAATGAGCAGTTCTTC. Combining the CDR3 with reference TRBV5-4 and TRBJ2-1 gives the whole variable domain ETGVTQSPTHLIKTRGQQVTLRCSSQSGHNTVSWYQQALGQGPQFIFQYYREEENGRGNFPPRFSGLQFPNYSSELNVNALELDDSALYLCASSLSGGNEQFFGPGTRLTVL.

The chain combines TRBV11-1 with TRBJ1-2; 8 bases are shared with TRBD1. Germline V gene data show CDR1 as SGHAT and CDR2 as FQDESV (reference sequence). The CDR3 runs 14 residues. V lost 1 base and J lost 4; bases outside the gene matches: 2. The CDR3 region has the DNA TGTGCCAGCAGCTTAGACGACAGGGGCTATGGCTACACCTTC. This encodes CASSLDDRGYGYTF.

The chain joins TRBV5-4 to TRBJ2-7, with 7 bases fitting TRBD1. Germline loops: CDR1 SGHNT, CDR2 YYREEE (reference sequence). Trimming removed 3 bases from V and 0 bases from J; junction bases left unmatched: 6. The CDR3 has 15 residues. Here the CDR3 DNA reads TGTGCCAGCAGCTCGACCGGGACAGCCTCCTACGAGCAGTACTTC. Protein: CASSSTGTASYEQYF.

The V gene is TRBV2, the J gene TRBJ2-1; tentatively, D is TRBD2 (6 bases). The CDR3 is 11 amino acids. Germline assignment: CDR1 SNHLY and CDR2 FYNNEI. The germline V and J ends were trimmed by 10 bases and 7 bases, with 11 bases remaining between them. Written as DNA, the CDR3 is TGTGCCACCGCGGCGGGGAATGAGCAGTTCTTC. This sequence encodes CATAAGNEQFF.

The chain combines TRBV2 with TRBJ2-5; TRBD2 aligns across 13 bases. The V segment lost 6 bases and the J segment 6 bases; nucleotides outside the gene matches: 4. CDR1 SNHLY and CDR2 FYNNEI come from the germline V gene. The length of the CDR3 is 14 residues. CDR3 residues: CASRLAGGQKTQYF. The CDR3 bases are TGTGCCAGCAGACTAGCGGGGGGGCAAAAGACCCAGTACTTC.

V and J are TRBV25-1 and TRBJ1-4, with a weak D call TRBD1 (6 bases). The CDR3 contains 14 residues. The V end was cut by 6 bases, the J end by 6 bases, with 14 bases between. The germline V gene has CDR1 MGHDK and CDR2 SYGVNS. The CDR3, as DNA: TGTGCCAGCAGCCCCCTAGGGGGTTATGAAAAACTGTTTTTT. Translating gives CASSPLGGYEKLFF.

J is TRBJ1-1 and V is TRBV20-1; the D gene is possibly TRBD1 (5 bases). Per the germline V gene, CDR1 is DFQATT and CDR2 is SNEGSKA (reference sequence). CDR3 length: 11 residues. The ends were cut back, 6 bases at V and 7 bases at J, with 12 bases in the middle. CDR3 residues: CSATDSLEAFF. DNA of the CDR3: TGCAGTGCAACTGACAGCCTTGAAGCTTTCTTT.

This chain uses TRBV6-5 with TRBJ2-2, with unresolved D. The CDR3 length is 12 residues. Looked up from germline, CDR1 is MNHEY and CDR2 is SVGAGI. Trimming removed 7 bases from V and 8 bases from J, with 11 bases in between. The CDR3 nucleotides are TGTGCCAGCAATTCACAGAGAGGGGAGCTGTTTTTT. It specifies CASNSQRGELFF.

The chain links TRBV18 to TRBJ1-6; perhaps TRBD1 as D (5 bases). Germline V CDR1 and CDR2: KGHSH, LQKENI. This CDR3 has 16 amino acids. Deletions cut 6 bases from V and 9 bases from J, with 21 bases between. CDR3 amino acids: CASSTTSGQRSSPLHF. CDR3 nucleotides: TGTGCCAGCTCCACCACATCAGGGCAAAGGAGTTCACCCCTCCACTTT.

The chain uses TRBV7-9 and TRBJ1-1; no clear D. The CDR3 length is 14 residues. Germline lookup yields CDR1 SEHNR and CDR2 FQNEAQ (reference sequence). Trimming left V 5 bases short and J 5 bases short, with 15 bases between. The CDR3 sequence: CASSLPEGGTEAFF. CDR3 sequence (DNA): TGTGCCAGCAGCCTCCCGGAGGGTGGGACTGAAGCTTTCTTT.